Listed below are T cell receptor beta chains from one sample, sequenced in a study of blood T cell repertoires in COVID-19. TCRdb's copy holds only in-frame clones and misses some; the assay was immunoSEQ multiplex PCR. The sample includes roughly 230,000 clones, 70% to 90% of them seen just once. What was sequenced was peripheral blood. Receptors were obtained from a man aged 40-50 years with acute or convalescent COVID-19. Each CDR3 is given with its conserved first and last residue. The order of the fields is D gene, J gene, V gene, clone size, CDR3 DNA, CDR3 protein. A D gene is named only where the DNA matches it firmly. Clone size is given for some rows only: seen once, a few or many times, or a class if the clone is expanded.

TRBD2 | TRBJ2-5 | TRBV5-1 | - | TGCGCCAGCAGCCCGGGACTAGCGGCAGAGACCCAGTACTTC | CASSPGLAAETQYF
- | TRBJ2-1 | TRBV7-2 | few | TGTGCCAGCAGCCTCGGACAGTCCTACAATGAGCAGTTCTTC | CASSLGQSYNEQFF
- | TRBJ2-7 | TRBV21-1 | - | TGTGCCAGCAGCAAAAAGGGGGGGAACCCCTACGAGCAGTACTTC | CASSKKGGNPYEQYF
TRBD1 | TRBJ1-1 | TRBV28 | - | TGTGCCAGCAGTTTACAGGACAGGGGCCTGGGGGCTGAAGCTTTCTTT | CASSLQDRGLGAEAFF
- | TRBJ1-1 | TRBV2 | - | TGTGCCAGCAGTGACAGGGCTAAGAACACTGAAGCTTTCTTT | CASSDRAKNTEAFF
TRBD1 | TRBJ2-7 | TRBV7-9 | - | TGTGCCAGCAGCTTAGCTGGGACAGGGAACGAGCAGTACTTC | CASSLAGTGNEQYF
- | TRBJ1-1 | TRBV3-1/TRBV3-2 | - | TGTGCCAGCAGCCAAGAATTAACAAGGGGGTCATGGACTGAAGCTTTCTTT | CASSQELTRGSWTEAFF
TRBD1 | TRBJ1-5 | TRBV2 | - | TGTGCCAGCAGCGTGGGACAGAATCAGCCCCAGCATTTT | CASSVGQNQPQHF
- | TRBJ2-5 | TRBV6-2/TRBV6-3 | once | TGTGCCAGCAGTTTGACACTTCTCGGGACCCAGTACTTC | CASSLTLLGTQYF
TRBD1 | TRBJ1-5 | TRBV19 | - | TGTGCCAGTAGTATCGGACAGGGAAATCAGCCCCAGCATTTT | CASSIGQGNQPQHF
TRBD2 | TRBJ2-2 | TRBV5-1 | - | TGCGCCAGCAGCCAAGGCGGGGGGACCGGGGAGCTGTTTTTT | CASSQGGGTGELFF
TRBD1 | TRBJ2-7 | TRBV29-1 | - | TGCAGCGTTGAATTTCGGGACAGGGGCTACGAGCAGTACTTC | CSVEFRDRGYEQYF
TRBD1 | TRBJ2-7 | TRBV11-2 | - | TGTGCCAGCAGCTCAAGGACAGGGTTAACCTACGAGCAGTACTTC | CASSSRTGLTYEQYF
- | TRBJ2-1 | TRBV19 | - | TGTGCCAGTAGTCAGGGACAATACTACAATGAGCAGTTCTTC | CASSQGQYYNEQFF
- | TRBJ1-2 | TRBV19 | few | TGTGCCAGCGATACAGGGTTCGGCTACACCTTC | CASDTGFGYTF
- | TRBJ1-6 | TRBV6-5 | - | TGTGCCAGCAGCGCCGGGATCTATAATTCACCCCTCCACTTT | CASSAGIYNSPLHF
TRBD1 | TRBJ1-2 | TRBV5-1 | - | TGCGCCAGCAGCCCGGGGGGGACAGGGCGGGTGAGCTATGGCTACACCTTC | CASSPGGTGRVSYGYTF
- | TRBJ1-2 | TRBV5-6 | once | TGTGCCAGCAGCTTGGACAGGAGAAACTATGGCTACACCTTC | CASSLDRRNYGYTF
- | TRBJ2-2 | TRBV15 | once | TGTGCCACCAGCAGAGTCAGGAACACCGGGGAGCTGTTTTTT | CATSRVRNTGELFF
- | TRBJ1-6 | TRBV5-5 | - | TGTGCCAGCAGCCCAGGGGATCGTTCCTATAATTCACCCCTCCACTTT | CASSPGDRSYNSPLHF
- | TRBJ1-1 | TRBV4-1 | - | TGCGCCAGCAGCCACCCAACAGGGAGAAACACTGAAGCTTTCTTT | CASSHPTGRNTEAFF
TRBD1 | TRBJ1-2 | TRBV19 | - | TGTGCCAGTAGTAGAGCGACAGGGGTAGATGGCTACACCTTC | CASSRATGVDGYTF
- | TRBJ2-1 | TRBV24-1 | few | TGTGCCACCAGTGAGGCCGGCCGAGGCGAGCAGTTCTTC | CATSEAGRGEQFF
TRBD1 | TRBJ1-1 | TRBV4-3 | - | TGCGCCAGCAGCCAAGATCTGACAGGGTACACTGAAGCTTTCTTT | CASSQDLTGYTEAFF
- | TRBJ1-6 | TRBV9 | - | TGTGCCAGCAGCGGGCAAAACTCACCCCTCCACTTT | CASSGQNSPLHF
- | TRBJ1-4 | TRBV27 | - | TGTGCCAGCACCTACCGTGCTTGGCAGACACCCCGCGAAAAACTGTTTTTT | CASTYRAWQTPREKLFF
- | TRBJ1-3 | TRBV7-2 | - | TGTGCCAGCAGCTTAGTAGGGACACCTCTAGGAAACACCATATATTTT | CASSLVGTPLGNTIYF
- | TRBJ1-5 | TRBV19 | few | TGTGCCAGTAGTAATTTCCATGGAGCCAATCAGCCCCAGCATTTT | CASSNFHGANQPQHF
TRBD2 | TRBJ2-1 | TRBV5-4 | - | TGTGCCAGCAGCACCTTAGCGGGACCGCGGGAGGAGCAGTTCTTC | CASSTLAGPREEQFF